This is a list of T cell receptor beta chains from one sample in a study of blood T cell repertoires in COVID-19. The table came from immunoSEQ multiplex PCR; TCRdb's copy has only in-frame clones and leaves some out. The sample holds about 110,000 clones; around 84% are singletons and the top ten take roughly 1.4%. The sample consisted of peripheral blood. These receptors were obtained from a man aged 40-55 years with acute or convalescent COVID-19. CDR3s include the opening cysteine and the closing phenylalanine or tryptophan. A D gene is named only where the DNA matches it firmly. Not all rows give a size; the values are once, few, many and, for expanded clones, a class.

clone size	J gene	D gene	V gene	CDR3 protein	CDR3 DNA
.	TRBJ2-1	.	TRBV20-1	CSASNREKGNEQFF	TGCAGTGCTAGTAACAGGGAAAAGGGCAATGAGCAGTTCTTC
.	TRBJ2-1	.	TRBV5-1	CASSLLQGSNEQFF	TGCGCCAGCAGCTTACTACAGGGTTCCAATGAGCAGTTCTTC
.	TRBJ2-7	.	TRBV6-5	CASAPTYYEQYF	TGTGCCAGCGCTCCGACTTACTACGAGCAGTACTTC
.	TRBJ1-4	.	TRBV19	CASNRVEASRLFF	TGTGCCAGTAATCGGGTTGAGGCCAGCCGACTGTTTTTT
.	TRBJ1-2	.	TRBV3-1/TRBV3-2	CASSQEFGRVAYTF	TGTGCCAGCAGCCAAGAATTTGGCAGGGTAGCCTACACCTTC
.	TRBJ2-7	TRBD1	TRBV14	CASSQGDRGIYEQYF	TGTGCCAGCAGCCAAGGGGACAGGGGGATCTACGAGCAGTACTTC
.	TRBJ2-7	TRBD1	TRBV18	CASSLDRAAEQYF	TGTGCCAGCTCACTGGACAGGGCAGCCGAGCAGTACTTC
.	TRBJ2-2	TRBD2	TRBV7-3	CASSLIGAGGPNGELFF	TGTGCCAGCAGCTTAATTGGTGCGGGAGGGCCGAACGGGGAGCTGTTTTTT
.	TRBJ2-5	.	TRBV6-5	CASRPLAPWETQYF	TGTGCCAGCAGGCCACTAGCCCCTTGGGAGACCCAGTACTTC
.	TRBJ2-3	TRBD1	TRBV7-8	CASSLRRPRQGTDTQYF	TGTGCCAGCAGCTTAAGGAGGCCACGACAGGGAACAGATACGCAGTATTTT
.	TRBJ2-3	TRBD2	TRBV5-1	CASSLGTSGRSNTDTQYF	TGCGCCAGCAGCTTGGGGACTAGCGGGAGGTCGAACACAGATACGCAGTATTTT
.	TRBJ2-7	.	TRBV5-5	CASSWALSGGQYEQYF	TGTGCCAGCAGCTGGGCTTTATCTGGGGGCCAATATGAGCAGTACTTC
.	TRBJ1-6	TRBD1	TRBV3-1/TRBV3-2	CASSLGQAGTRNSPLHF	TGTGCCAGCAGCCTGGGACAGGCAGGAACTCGGAATTCACCCCTCCACTTT
.	TRBJ2-7	.	TRBV2	CASSLGAGYPYEQYF	TGTGCCAGCAGCCTCGGAGCCGGCTACCCCTACGAGCAGTACTTC
.	TRBJ2-1	TRBD1	TRBV5-1	CASSLGGQGFNEQFF	TGCGCCAGCAGCTTGGGAGGACAGGGGTTCAATGAGCAGTTCTTC
.	TRBJ2-7	TRBD1	TRBV10-3	CAIARTGAYEQYF	TGTGCCATCGCGAGGACAGGGGCCTACGAGCAGTACTTC
.	TRBJ2-3	TRBD2	TRBV19	CASSISGGAVYTQYF	TGTGCCAGTAGTATTTCGGGGGGGGCCGTTTATACGCAGTATTTT
.	TRBJ2-5	TRBD1	TRBV27	CASRQGYQETQYF	TGTGCCAGCAGACAGGGGTACCAAGAGACCCAGTACTTC
.	TRBJ2-7	TRBD2	TRBV12-5	CASGLVAGGIVGEQYF	TGTGCTAGTGGTTTGGTAGCGGGGGGCATAGTGGGCGAGCAGTACTTC
.	TRBJ2-5	.	TRBV6-2/TRBV6-3	CASSYSSVRETQYF	TGTGCCAGCAGTTACTCCTCAGTCAGGGAGACCCAGTACTTC
.	TRBJ2-1	TRBD2	TRBV19	CASSMDAQRGSYNEQFF	TGTGCCAGTAGTATGGACGCTCAGCGGGGCTCCTACAATGAGCAGTTCTTC
.	TRBJ1-2	TRBD1	TRBV18	CASSLRQGGYGYTF	TGTGCCAGCTCACTGCGACAGGGAGGCTATGGCTACACCTTC
.	TRBJ1-5	.	TRBV5-1	CASSVSGNQPQHF	TGCGCCAGCAGCGTAAGCGGCAATCAGCCCCAGCATTTT
few	TRBJ2-7	TRBD1	TRBV18	CASSPDRAVEQYF	TGTGCCAGCTCACCGGACAGGGCGGTCGAGCAGTACTTC
few	TRBJ1-1	TRBD1	TRBV5-4	CASSIFDRANTEAFF	TGTGCCAGCAGCATCTTCGACAGGGCGAACACTGAAGCTTTCTTT
.	TRBJ1-5	.	TRBV30	CAWSVRRGALGQPQHF	TGTGCCTGGAGTGTACGGAGGGGAGCCCTAGGACAGCCCCAGCATTTT
.	TRBJ1-4	.	TRBV7-7	CASSLEGREDEKLFF	TGTGCTAGCAGCTTAGAAGGCAGGGAGGATGAAAAACTGTTTTTT
once	TRBJ2-7	.	TRBV7-9	CASSYRQVLPHYEQYF	TGTGCCAGCAGCTACAGACAGGTCCTACCTCATTACGAGCAGTACTTC
.	TRBJ1-6	.	TRBV2	CASSEIGGNSPLHF	TGTGCCAGCAGTGAAATCGGGGGGAATTCACCCCTCCACTTT
.	TRBJ1-5	.	TRBV19	CASSPRVQPQHF	TGTGCCAGTAGCCCCAGGGTTCAGCCCCAGCATTTT
.	TRBJ2-2	TRBD1	TRBV29-1	CSAYQGRGPGGELFF	TGCAGCGCCTATCAGGGCAGGGGGCCGGGCGGGGAGCTGTTTTTT
.	TRBJ2-3	TRBD2	TRBV5-1	CASSRPKGTLAGAPGGDTQYF	TGCGCCAGCAGCCGCCCGAAAGGCACACTAGCGGGAGCCCCGGGTGGAGATACGCAGTATTTT
.	TRBJ2-4	.	TRBV7-9	CASSQIDEGLAKNIQYF	TGTGCCAGCAGCCAAATCGACGAGGGTTTGGCCAAAAACATTCAGTACTTC
few	TRBJ1-1	.	TRBV4-2	CASSQDSGETEAFF	TGTGCCAGCAGCCAAGATTCAGGGGAAACTGAAGCTTTCTTT
once	TRBJ2-2	TRBD1	TRBV5-6	CASNHWDRGTGELFF	TGTGCCAGCAACCATTGGGACAGGGGCACCGGGGAGCTGTTTTTT
.	TRBJ1-1	TRBD1	TRBV19	CASSIMTGMNTEAFF	TGTGCCAGTAGTATCATGACAGGGATGAACACTGAAGCTTTCTTT
.	TRBJ1-6	TRBD1	TRBV4-2	CASSLRGSTGPSPLHF	TGTGCCAGCAGCCTCAGGGGGTCGACAGGGCCTTCACCCCTCCACTTT
.	TRBJ2-2	.	TRBV30	CAWSTGTGELFF	TGTGCCTGGAGCACAGGTACCGGGGAGCTGTTTTTT
.	TRBJ1-1	.	TRBV7-3	CASSLSGNTEAFF	TGTGCCAGCAGCTTATCGGGGAACACTGAAGCTTTCTTT
.	TRBJ1-6	.	TRBV21-1	CASPGQDGFGKNSPLHF	TGTGCCAGCCCGGGACAGGATGGTTTCGGAAAAAATTCACCCCTCCACTTT
.	TRBJ1-4	.	TRBV14	CASSGGLNEKLFF	TGTGCCAGCAGCGGGGGACTTAATGAAAAACTGTTTTTT
.	TRBJ1-1	.	TRBV6-2/TRBV6-3	CASSLGRGAFF	TGTGCCAGCAGTCTCGGGAGGGGAGCTTTCTTT
.	TRBJ1-2	TRBD1	TRBV28	CASSLAAEGAYGYTF	TGTGCCAGCAGTTTAGCCGCGGAGGGGGCGTATGGCTACACCTTC
.	TRBJ2-7	TRBD1	TRBV4-2	CASSQGGWGQENYEQYF	TGTGCCAGCAGCCAAGGAGGTTGGGGACAGGAAAACTACGAGCAGTACTTC